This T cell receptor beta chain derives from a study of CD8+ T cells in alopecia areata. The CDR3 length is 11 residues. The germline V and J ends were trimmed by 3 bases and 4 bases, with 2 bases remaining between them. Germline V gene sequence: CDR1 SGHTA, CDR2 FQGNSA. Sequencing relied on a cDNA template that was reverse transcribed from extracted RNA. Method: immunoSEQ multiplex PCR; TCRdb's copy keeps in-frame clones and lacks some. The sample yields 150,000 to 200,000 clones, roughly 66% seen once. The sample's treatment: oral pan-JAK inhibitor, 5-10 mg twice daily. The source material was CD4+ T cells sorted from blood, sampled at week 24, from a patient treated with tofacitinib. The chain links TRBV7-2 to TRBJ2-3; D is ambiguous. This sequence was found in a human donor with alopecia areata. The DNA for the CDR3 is TGTGCCAGCAGCTTTTCAGATACGCAGTATTTT. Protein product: CASSFSDTQYF. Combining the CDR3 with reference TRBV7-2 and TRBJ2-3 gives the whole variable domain GAGVSQSPSNKVTEKGKDVELRCDPISGHTALYWYRQSLGQGLEFLIYFQGNSAPDKSGLPSDRFSAERTGGSVSTLTIQRTQQEDSAVYLCASSFSDTQYFGPGTRLTVL.